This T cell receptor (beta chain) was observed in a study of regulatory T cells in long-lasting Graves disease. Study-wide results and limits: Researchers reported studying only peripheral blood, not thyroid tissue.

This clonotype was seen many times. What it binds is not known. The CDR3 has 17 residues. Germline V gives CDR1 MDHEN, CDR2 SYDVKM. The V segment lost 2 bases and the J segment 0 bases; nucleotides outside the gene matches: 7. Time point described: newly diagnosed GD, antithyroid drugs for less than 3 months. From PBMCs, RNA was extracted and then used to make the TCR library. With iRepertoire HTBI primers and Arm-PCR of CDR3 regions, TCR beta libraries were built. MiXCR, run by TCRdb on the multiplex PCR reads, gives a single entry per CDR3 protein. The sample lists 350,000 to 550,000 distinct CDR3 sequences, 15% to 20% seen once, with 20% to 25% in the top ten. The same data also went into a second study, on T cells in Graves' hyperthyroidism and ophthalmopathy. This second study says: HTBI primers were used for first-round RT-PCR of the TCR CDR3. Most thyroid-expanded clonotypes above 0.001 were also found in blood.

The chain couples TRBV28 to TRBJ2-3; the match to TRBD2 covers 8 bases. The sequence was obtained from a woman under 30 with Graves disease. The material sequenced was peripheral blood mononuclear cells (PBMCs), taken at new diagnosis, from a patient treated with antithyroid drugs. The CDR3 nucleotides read TGTGCCAGCAGTTTAGGGACTAGTCTCAGAAGCACAGATACGCAGTATTTT. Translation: CASSLGTSLRSTDTQYF.